The 8 T cell receptor beta chains below come from one sample, sequenced in a study of blood T cells in healthy people across ages (dated by TCRdb to between 2015 and 2016). Libraries were constructed by 5' RACE. Sequencing used an Illumina HiSeq 2500. A second roughly 7 to 12 cycle PCR used a sample-barcoded 5' primer and a J-beta primer mix. TCRdb reran the public reads through fastp at Q25 and MiXCR, keeping productive beta chains. Every distinct CDR3 protein forms one entry, paired with its most common genes and DNA. Counted in this sample were some 750,000 distinct CDR3 sequences; about 20% of them appeared once. The ten largest clones represent about 22% of the sample. Sequenced: blood. These receptors came from a man aged 65 to 79 in good health.

The V call is TRBV2, the J call TRBJ2-5; D gene ambiguous. There are 15 residues in the CDR3. Trimming removed 6 bases at V and 3 bases at J, with 17 bases between. The germline CDR1 and CDR2 sequences are SNHLY and FYNNEI. The CDR3 sequence: CASRDRTVREETQYF. The CDR3 nucleotides are TGTGCCAGCAGGGACCGCACAGTCAGAGAAGAGACCCAGTACTTC.

The V and J genes are TRBV7-9 and TRBJ2-5; TRBD1 is a possible D gene (5 bases). V lost 2 bases and J 2 bases, leaving 15 bases between the germline ends. The V gene's germline CDR1 is SEHNR and CDR2 FQNEAQ (reference sequence). This CDR3 comprises 16 residues. The CDR3, as DNA: TGTGCCAGCAGCTTAAGGCTCGGCAGGGCTCAAGAGACCCAGTACTTC. Translation gives CASSLRLGRAQETQYF.

The V gene is TRBV3-1, the J gene TRBJ1-6; 8 bases are a match to TRBD1. The germline gives CDR1 LGHDT, CDR2 YNNKEL (reference sequence). The CDR3 is made up of 17 amino acids. Germline trimming cut 2 bases from V and 7 bases from J; bases unmatched to any gene: 10. CDR3 amino acids: CASSQSFGTGENSPLHF. The CDR3, as DNA: TGTGCCAGCAGCCAAAGTTTCGGGACAGGAGAAAATTCACCCCTCCACTTT.

A single count supports this clonotype. The V gene is TRBV18, the J gene TRBJ2-1, with 9 nucleotides matching TRBD2. Germline V lookup: CDR1 KGHSH, CDR2 LQKENI. The CDR3 length is 16 residues. J lost 3 bases, V lost 5 bases, and 8 bases had no gene match. The CDR3 loop reads CASSTLAGASYNEQFF. Here the CDR3 DNA reads TGTGCCAGCTCAACATTAGCGGGAGCGAGCTACAATGAGCAGTTCTTC.

This clonotype was seen a handful of times. The rearrangement uses TRBV6-5 and TRBJ1-3; 8 nucleotides align to TRBD1. Germline loops: CDR1 MNHEY, CDR2 SVGAGI. The CDR3 covers 19 residues. The junction had 18 bases not matched to a gene; V was cut back by 8 bases and J by 0 bases. CDR3 DNA: TGTGCCAGCTGGTTACAGGGGGTGGTTTTTACCCGCTCTGGAAACACCATATATTTT. It specifies CASWLQGVVFTRSGNTIYF.

This clonotype was detected a few times. The V and J genes are TRBV20-1 and TRBJ2-2; 9 bases are shared with TRBD1. Germline lookup yields CDR1 DFQATT and CDR2 SNEGSKA (reference sequence). The CDR3 contains 14 residues. J was trimmed by 4 bases and V by 6 bases; bases with no gene match: 6. Here the CDR3 reads CSAAGTGFTGELFF. In nucleotides, the CDR3 is TGCAGTGCCGCCGGGACAGGGTTCACCGGGGAGCTGTTTTTT.

This clonotype was counted only a few times. The CDR3 loop reads CASSPTGAANEKLFF. Written as DNA, the CDR3 is TGTGCCAGCTCACCGACAGGGGCGGCTAATGAAAAACTGTTTTTT. The chain couples TRBV18 to TRBJ1-4; 8 bases are a match to TRBD1. Per the germline V gene, CDR1 is KGHSH and CDR2 is LQKENI. The CDR3 spans 15 residues. V lost 3 bases, J lost 3 bases, and 3 bases stayed unmatched.

The V and J genes are TRBV28 and TRBJ2-5; D is perhaps TRBD2 (5 bases). The DNA end lines up better with TRBJ2-7; the J call may be wrong. The CDR3 loop spans 23 amino acids. Per germline, CDR1 MDHEN and CDR2 SYDVKM. The CDR3 nucleotides read TGTGCCAGCAGTACAGAGTTCCCAAGGGATCGGCATGAGGGTTCCCAAGCCTCCTACGAGCAGTACTTC. Residues: CASSTEFPRDRHEGSQASYEQYF.